The TCR beta chain described here comes from a study of blood T cells in healthy people across ages. The study's findings and limits: When set beside aged donors, long-lived donors presented more naive CD4+ cells and higher diversity. With naive T cell percentage, TCR beta diversity showed a strong correlation.

As regards this clonotype: The antigen is not known.

Those donating, healthy Caucasian individuals from Russia, were aged roughly 6 to 100. It was with a sample-barcoded 5' primer and a J-beta primer mix that a second PCR of roughly 7 to 12 cycles was run. TCRdb reprocessed the 5' RACE reads via MiXCR and lists one record per CDR3 protein. The sample lists around 600,000 distinct CDR3 sequences, under 55% occurring once. This sequence was found in an elderly man in good health. The sample taken for sequencing was blood.

In DNA form, the CDR3 reads TGTGCCAGCAGCCGACGTGTGAGCGTAGACAATGAGCAGTTCTTC. Encoded protein: CASSRRVSVDNEQFF. The rearrangement links TRBV4-2 to TRBJ2-1, with D unresolved. This CDR3 is built from 15 residues. Trimming cost V 4 bases and J 5 bases, with 15 bases left between them. In germline, CDR1 is LGHNA, CDR2 YNFKEQ.